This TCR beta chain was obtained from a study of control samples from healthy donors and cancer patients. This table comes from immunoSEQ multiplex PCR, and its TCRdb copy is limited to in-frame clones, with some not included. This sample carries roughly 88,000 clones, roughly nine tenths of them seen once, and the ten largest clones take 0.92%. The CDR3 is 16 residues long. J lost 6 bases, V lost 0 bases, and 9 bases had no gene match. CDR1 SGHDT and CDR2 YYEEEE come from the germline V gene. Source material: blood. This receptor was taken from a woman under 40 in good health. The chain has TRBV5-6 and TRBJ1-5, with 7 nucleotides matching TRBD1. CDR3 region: CASSLAGRGEGQPQHF. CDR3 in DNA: TGTGCCAGCAGCTTGGCAGGCAGGGGGGAGGGTCAGCCCCAGCATTTT. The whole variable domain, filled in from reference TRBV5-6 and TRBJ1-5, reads DAGVTQSPTHLIKTRGQQVTLRCSPKSGHDTVSWYQQALGQGPQFIFQYYEEEERQRGNFPDRFSGHQFPNYSSELNVNALLLGDSALYLCASSLAGRGEGQPQHFGDGTRLSIL.